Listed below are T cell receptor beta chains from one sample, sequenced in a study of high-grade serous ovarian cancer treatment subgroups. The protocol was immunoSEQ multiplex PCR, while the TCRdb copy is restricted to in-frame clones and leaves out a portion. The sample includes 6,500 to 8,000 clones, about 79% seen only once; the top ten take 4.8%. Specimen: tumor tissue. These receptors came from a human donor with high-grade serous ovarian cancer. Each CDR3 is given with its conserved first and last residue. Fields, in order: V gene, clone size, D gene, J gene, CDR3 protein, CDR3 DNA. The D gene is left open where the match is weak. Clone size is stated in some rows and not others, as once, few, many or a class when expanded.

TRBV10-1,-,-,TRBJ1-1,CASSDSPTEAFF,TGCGCCAGCAGTGACAGTCCCACTGAAGCTTTCTTT
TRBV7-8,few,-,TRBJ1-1,CASSLAWDLAEAFF,TGTGCCAGCAGCTTAGCATGGGATCTGGCTGAAGCTTTCTTT
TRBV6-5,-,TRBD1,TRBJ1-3,CASRSGDSSGNTIYF,TGTGCCAGCAGGTCGGGGGACAGCTCTGGAAACACCATATATTTT
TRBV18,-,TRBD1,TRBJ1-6,CASSSRDSSPLHF,TGTGCCAGCTCATCCCGGGACAGTTCACCCCTCCACTTT
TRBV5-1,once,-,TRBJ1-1,CASSLQGMNTEAFF,TGCGCCAGCAGCTTGCAGGGGATGAACACTGAAGCTTTCTTT
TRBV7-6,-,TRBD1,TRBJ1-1,CASSDAGGQGIKTEAFF,TGTGCCAGCAGCGACGCCGGTGGACAGGGGATCAAGACTGAAGCTTTCTTT
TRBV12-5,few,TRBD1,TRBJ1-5,CASGAGQGLGQPQHF,TGTGCTAGTGGGGCCGGACAGGGGTTGGGACAGCCCCAGCATTTT
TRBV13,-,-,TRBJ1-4,CASSPRGRNNEKLFF,TGTGCCAGCAGCCCTCGGGGGCGGAATAATGAAAAACTGTTTTTT
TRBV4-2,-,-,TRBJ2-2,CASSQEIWAAVPNTGELFF,TGTGCCAGCAGCCAAGAGATTTGGGCGGCGGTACCGAACACCGGGGAGCTGTTTTTT
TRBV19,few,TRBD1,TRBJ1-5,CASRQGGQPQHF,TGTGCCAGTCGACAGGGGGGTCAGCCCCAGCATTTT
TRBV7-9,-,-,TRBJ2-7,CASSLSGRGEQYF,TGTGCCAGCAGCTTATCGGGGCGAGGCGAGCAGTACTTC
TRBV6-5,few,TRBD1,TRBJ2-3,CASSRGQGVRDTQYF,TGTGCCAGCAGCCGGGGACAGGGGGTGAGAGATACGCAGTATTTT
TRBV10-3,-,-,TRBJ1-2,CAISGDVGYGYTF,TGTGCCATCAGTGGGGACGTCGGCTATGGCTACACCTTC
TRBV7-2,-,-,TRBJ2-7,CASSLAPDYEQYF,TGTGCCAGCAGCTTAGCCCCCGACTACGAGCAGTACTTC
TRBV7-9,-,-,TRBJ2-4,CASSSEDGKRKNIQYF,TGTGCCAGCAGCTCCGAGGACGGAAAAAGGAAAAACATTCAGTACTTC
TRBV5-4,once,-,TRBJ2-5,CASSPELGHQETQYF,TGTGCCAGCAGCCCGGAGCTGGGACACCAAGAGACCCAGTACTTC
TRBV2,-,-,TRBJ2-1,CASSAQGNSDEQFF,TGTGCCAGCAGTGCACAGGGAAATTCAGATGAGCAGTTCTTC
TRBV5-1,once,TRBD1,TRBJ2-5,CASSLVGQGTETQYF,TGCGCCAGCAGCTTAGTGGGACAGGGGACGGAGACCCAGTACTTC
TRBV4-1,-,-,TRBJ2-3,CASSQVRASTQYF,TGCGCCAGCAGCCAAGTCAGGGCCAGCACGCAGTATTTT
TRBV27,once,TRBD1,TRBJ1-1,CASSPTYGTGDTEAFF,TGTGCCAGCAGTCCCACCTACGGGACAGGGGACACTGAAGCTTTCTTT
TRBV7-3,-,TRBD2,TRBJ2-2,CASSFQSGGGTGELFF,TGTGCCAGCAGCTTCCAAAGCGGGGGGGGCACCGGGGAGCTGTTTTTT
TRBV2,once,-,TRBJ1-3,CASSRASSGNTIYF,TGTGCCAGCAGTCGAGCGAGCTCTGGAAACACCATATATTTT
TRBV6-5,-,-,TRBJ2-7,CASRGSGNPYDEYF,TGTGCCAGCAGGGGGTCGGGAAACCCCTACGACGAGTACTTC
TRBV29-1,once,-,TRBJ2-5,CSASLHRGGGETQYF,TGCAGCGCCTCCTTGCACAGGGGGGGAGGAGAGACCCAGTACTTC
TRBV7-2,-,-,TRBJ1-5,CASSLVLGSNQPQHF,TGTGCCAGCAGCCTAGTTTTAGGTAGCAATCAGCCCCAGCATTTT
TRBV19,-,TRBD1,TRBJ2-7,CASSIWDSPTEQYF,TGTGCCAGTAGTATCTGGGACAGCCCCACCGAGCAGTACTTC
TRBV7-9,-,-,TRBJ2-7,CASSLSGSAYEQYF,TGTGCCAGCAGCTTATCAGGATCCGCCTACGAGCAGTACTTC
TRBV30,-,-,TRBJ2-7,CAWSVGGYEQYF,TGTGCCTGGAGTGTAGGCGGTTACGAGCAGTACTTC
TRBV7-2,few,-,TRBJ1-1,CASSSPGAGKSEAFF,TGTGCCAGCAGCTCCCCAGGGGCAGGGAAGAGCGAGGCTTTCTTT
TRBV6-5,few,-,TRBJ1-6,CASSEAAPALHF,TGTGCCAGCAGTGAAGCGGCGCCCGCCCTCCACTTT
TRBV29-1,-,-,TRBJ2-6,CSVVERISGANVLTF,TGCAGCGTTGTGGAACGGATCTCTGGGGCCAACGTCCTGACTTTC
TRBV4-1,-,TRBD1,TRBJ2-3,CASEGQGQDTQYF,TGCGCCAGCGAGGGACAGGGGCAAGATACGCAGTATTTT
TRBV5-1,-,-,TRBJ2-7,CASSLRGGTGVYEQYF,TGCGCCAGCAGCTTGAGGGGGGGAACCGGCGTCTACGAGCAGTACTTC
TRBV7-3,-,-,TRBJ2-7,CASSLTRGREQYF,TGTGCCAGCAGCTTAACGCGAGGGCGGGAGCAGTACTTC
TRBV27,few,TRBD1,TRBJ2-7,CASSSRDRRYEQYF,TGTGCCAGCAGTTCGAGGGACAGGCGATACGAGCAGTACTTC
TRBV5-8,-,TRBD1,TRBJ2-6,CASSLVPGTGLPGANVLTF,TGTGCCAGCAGCTTGGTGCCCGGGACAGGGCTCCCCGGGGCCAACGTCCTGACTTTC
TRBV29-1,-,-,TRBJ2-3,CSVGRDTDTQYF,TGCAGCGTTGGCCGAGACACAGATACGCAGTATTTT
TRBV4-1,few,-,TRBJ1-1,CASSQERMNTEAFF,TGCGCCAGCAGCCAAGAACGTATGAACACTGAAGCTTTCTTT
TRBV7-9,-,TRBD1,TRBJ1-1,CASSRTGLEAFF,TGTGCCAGCAGCCGGACAGGGCTGGAAGCTTTCTTT
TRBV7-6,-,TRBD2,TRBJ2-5,CASSSGTSGGATLPQYF,TGTGCCAGCAGTTCCGGGACTAGCGGGGGGGCAACGTTGCCCCAGTACTTC
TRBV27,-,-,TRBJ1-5,CASSLRTAHQPQHF,TGTGCCAGCAGTTTGAGGACAGCCCATCAGCCCCAGCATTTT
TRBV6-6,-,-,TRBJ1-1,CASSYGKNTEAFF,TGTGCCAGCAGTTACGGGAAGAACACTGAAGCTTTCTTT
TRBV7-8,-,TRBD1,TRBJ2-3,CASSSLTGGIPDTQYF,TGTGCCAGCAGCTCCCTAACAGGGGGCATCCCAGATACGCAGTATTTT
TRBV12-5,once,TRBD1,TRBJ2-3,CASGLRQGVSTDTQYF,TGTGCTAGTGGTCTCCGACAGGGGGTTAGCACAGATACGCAGTATTTT
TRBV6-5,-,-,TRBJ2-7,CASSPSGAGYEQYF,TGTGCCAGCAGTCCTTCAGGGGCTGGCTACGAGCAGTACTTC
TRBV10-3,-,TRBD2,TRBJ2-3,CAISGSVSGASTDTQYF,TGTGCCATCAGTGGATCGGTTAGCGGGGCTAGCACAGATACGCAGTATTTT
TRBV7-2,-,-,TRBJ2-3,CASSLSPGDPTHF,TGTGCCAGCAGCTTAAGTCCGGGGGACCCGACCCATTTT
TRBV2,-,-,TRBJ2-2,CASRDSYTGELFF,TGTGCCAGCAGAGACTCGTACACCGGGGAGCTGTTTTTT
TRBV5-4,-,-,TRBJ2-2,CASSLTGAMTGELFF,TGTGCCAGCAGCTTGACTGGAGCTATGACCGGGGAGCTGTTTTTT
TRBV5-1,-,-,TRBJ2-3,CASSSEGGGTDTQYF,TGCGCCAGCAGCTCCGAGGGAGGGGGGACAGATACGCAGTATTTT